The clone carrying this T cell receptor beta chain showed up just a few times. Its specificity is not known. The CDR3 runs to 17 residues. Germline V CDR1 and CDR2: MDHEN, SYDVKM. V lost 4 bases to trimming and J lost 8 bases, with 21 bases between them. The data originate from a study of T cells after yellow fever vaccination. The study's findings and limits: Most clones from primary vaccination were detected again post-booster (approximately 97% CD4, 88% CD8).

Conversion of TCR transcripts into cDNA relied on 5'RACE template switching, which added a universal primer site and UMIs. TCRdb analysed the 5' RACE reads with MiXCR anew, one entry per CDR3 protein. The repertoire holds about 120,000 distinct CDR3 sequences, with approximately 8.4% as singletons. J is TRBJ1-6 and V is TRBV28; TRBD1 is a possible D gene (6 bases). The specimen comprised CD8+ T cells sorted from PBMCs, sampled on the day of the yellow fever booster vaccination. The receptor's source is a man aged 18 to 30 who received the YFV17D yellow fever vaccine. CDR3 DNA sequence: TGTGCCAGCAGTTCGATCACCGGGACATCCGGCGATTCACCCCTCCACTTT. As protein: CASSSITGTSGDSPLHF.